The rows below give T cell receptor beta chains drawn from one sample of a study of T cell responses to AZD1222 COVID-19 vaccine. The repertoire was sequenced with immunoSEQ multiplex PCR; TCRdb's copy has only in-frame clones and lacks some. The table lists 45,000 to 60,000 clones, around three quarters of them singletons. This sample comprised peripheral blood, obtained on day 0 of AZD1222 vaccination. Every receptor here comes from an adult in good health. The CDR3 runs from the conserved cysteine through the conserved F or W. The order of the fields is J gene, clone size, D gene, V gene, CDR3 DNA, CDR3 protein. A D gene is named only where the DNA matches it firmly. Size values are once, few and many counts, or a class for expanded clones, and some rows have none.

>TRBJ1-4|.|.|TRBV4-1
TGCGCCAGCAGCCAAGATGGGGGTGGGGGCGGCGAAAAACTGTTTTTT
CASSQDGGGGGEKLFF
>TRBJ2-7|once|.|TRBV7-8
TGTGCCAGCAGCTTAAGGCTTGACCACCCTCCGGGGGAGCAGTACTTC
CASSLRLDHPPGEQYF
>TRBJ1-3|once|.|TRBV30
TGTGCCTGGAGTAGCCTCCCAGTAAAATTATATTTT
CAWSSLPVKLYF
>TRBJ2-2|once|.|TRBV27
TGTGCCAGCAGTTTAGGGGGACACGGGGAGCTGTTTTTT
CASSLGGHGELFF
>TRBJ1-1|.|TRBD1|TRBV12-5
TGTGCTAGTGGTCCACAGGGGAACCCGAACACTGAAGCTTTCTTT
CASGPQGNPNTEAFF
>TRBJ1-1|.|.|TRBV6-1
TGTGCCAGCAGTGAGGGGAACAGCAACACTGAAGCTTTCTTT
CASSEGNSNTEAFF
>TRBJ2-7|.|TRBD2|TRBV18
TGTGCCAGCTCACCAAGGGCGGGAGAGTCCTACGAGCAGTACTTC
CASSPRAGESYEQYF
>TRBJ1-6|.|.|TRBV27
TGTGCCAGCAGTCGACCCCAGGGCATTCATAATTCACCCCTCCACTTT
CASSRPQGIHNSPLHF
>TRBJ1-3|.|.|TRBV11-2
TGTGCCAGCAGCTTAGTAAGGGCGATCTCTGGAAACACCATATATTTT
CASSLVRAISGNTIYF
>TRBJ2-2|.|TRBD1|TRBV7-2
TGTGCCAGCAGCTTGCGGACAGGGGGCCTTAAAAACACCGGGGAGCTGTTTTTT
CASSLRTGGLKNTGELFF
>TRBJ2-1|medium-sized|.|TRBV24-1
TGTGCCACCAGTGATAGTGTACTAGCATTGGAGGCTGAGCAGTTCTTC
CATSDSVLALEAEQFF
>TRBJ2-5|.|.|TRBV19
TGTGCCAGTAGTATACACCCCCAAGAGACCCAGTACTTC
CASSIHPQETQYF
>TRBJ2-2|.|.|TRBV28
TGTGCCAGCAGTTTATACTTTGGGGAGAACACCGGGGAGCTGTTTTTT
CASSLYFGENTGELFF
>TRBJ2-7|.|TRBD2|TRBV3-1/TRBV3-2
TGTGCCAGCAGCCAAGACGGCGGGAGGGACGAGCAGTACTTC
CASSQDGGRDEQYF
>TRBJ1-1|.|.|TRBV7-6
TGTGCCAGCAGCTTAGTGGAGGGCTCGAACACTGAAGCTTTCTTT
CASSLVEGSNTEAFF
>TRBJ2-3|.|TRBD2|TRBV6-1
TGTGCCAGCAGTGAATTGGCGGGGGGGGGTCGAAATACGCAGTATTTT
CASSELAGGGRNTQYF
>TRBJ1-1|.|.|TRBV4-1
TGCGCCAGCAGCCAAGATAGGGGTCTCCGACGGAACACTGAAGCTTTCTTT
CASSQDRGLRRNTEAFF
>TRBJ1-3|.|.|TRBV15
TGTGCCACCAGCAGGGAGGGGCAGGGTGGCACTGGAAACACCATATATTTT
CATSREGQGGTGNTIYF
>TRBJ1-1|few|TRBD1|TRBV19
TGTGCCAGTAGTTCCCCGGGACAGGGGCGTAATGCTTTCTTT
CASSSPGQGRNAFF
>TRBJ1-2|.|.|TRBV27
TGTGCCAGCAGTTCTGGATCTTATGGCTACACCTTC
CASSSGSYGYTF
>TRBJ1-5|.|.|TRBV6-5
TGTGCCAGCAGGTTTCGCAATCAGCCCCAGCATTTT
CASRFRNQPQHF
>TRBJ2-2|.|.|TRBV6-5
TGTGCCAGCAGTTACTTCGGCGACACCGGGGAGCTGTTTTTT
CASSYFGDTGELFF
>TRBJ1-3|few|.|TRBV15
TGTGCCACCAGCAGAGTGGTCGGGGCTTCTGGAAACACCATATATTTT
CATSRVVGASGNTIYF
>TRBJ2-2|.|TRBD1|TRBV9
TGTGCCAGCAGCATCCGACAGGGATCCACCGGGGAGCTGTTTTTT
CASSIRQGSTGELFF
>TRBJ2-2|.|TRBD2|TRBV10-2
TGCGCCAGCAGCTCGCGCGGTAGCGGGAGGGCCGGCGGGGAGCTGTTTTTT
CASSSRGSGRAGGELFF
>TRBJ1-6|.|.|TRBV11-2
TGTGCCAGCAGCTCTACAGACAATAATTCACCCCTCCACTTT
CASSSTDNNSPLHF